This is a list of T cell receptor beta chains from one sample in a study of cytomegalovirus exposure and HLA in healthy donors. TCRdb's copy holds only in-frame clones and misses some; the assay was immunoSEQ multiplex PCR. The sample shows some 250,000 clones, 82% of them seen only once. Sequenced input: PBMCs. These receptors all stem from a woman between 40 and 50 years old in good health and CMV-seropositive. The CDR3 runs from the conserved cysteine through the conserved F or W.

j_call,cdr3_length,v_call,cdr3_aa
TRBJ2-3,16,TRBV7-2,CASSLVLGGATDTQYF
TRBJ2-5,11,TRBV5-1,CASGLEGSQYF
TRBJ2-3,14,TRBV2,CANAPDSHTDTQYF
TRBJ2-5,17,TRBV7-9,CASSLSLLLAGVETQYF
TRBJ2-7,15,TRBV18,CASSLTSGGVFEQYF
TRBJ2-3,16,TRBV5-1,CASSLNGQGMTDTQYF
TRBJ1-3,14,TRBV27,CASSEQGYGNTIYF
TRBJ1-3,14,TRBV28,CASSLSGGRNTIYF
TRBJ2-7,14,TRBV4-3,CASSQVAGAREQYF
TRBJ2-3,14,TRBV11-2,CASSLGAGWDTQYF
TRBJ2-7,18,TRBV7-2,CASSRGSRGRTTSYEQYF
TRBJ1-2,15,TRBV6-5,CASTRTGSGIYGYTF
TRBJ1-1,16,TRBV11-2,CASTAGQGALHTEAFF
TRBJ1-3,15,TRBV5-8,CASSLQGSGGNTIYF
TRBJ2-5,11,TRBV30,CARRVQETQYF
TRBJ2-1,17,TRBV10-1,CASRAGGAGAVGNEQFF
TRBJ2-1,15,TRBV10-3,CAISTTVGRSNEQFF
TRBJ1-1,14,TRBV10-3,CAISLTGEVAEAFF
TRBJ1-1,14,TRBV5-3,CARSLQGARTEAFF
TRBJ1-1,17,TRBV19,CASSPAGARAMNTEAFF
TRBJ2-7,17,TRBV7-8,CTSSLARPPVSEGEQYF
TRBJ2-1,17,TRBV28,CASSLPLGTSGIRLQFF
TRBJ2-1,13,TRBV2,CASSYLQNNEQFF
TRBJ2-5,13,TRBV30,CAWSPSFQETQYF
TRBJ2-3,14,TRBV18,CASSPGGSTDTQYF
TRBJ1-5,14,TRBV29-1,CSVGTGGKNQPQHF
TRBJ2-7,15,TRBV5-1,CASSSLAGGSYEQYF
TRBJ2-7,15,TRBV30,CAWTWTGPSNYEQYF
TRBJ2-3,12,TRBV10-3,CAISDGTDTQYF
TRBJ1-1,15,TRBV5-1,CASSFGQGTGTEAFF
TRBJ2-7,15,TRBV7-8,CASSRAGGQGYEQYF
TRBJ2-5,16,TRBV4-1,CASSQGAKGLGETQYF
TRBJ1-1,14,TRBV9,CASSGGEANTEAFF
TRBJ2-7,15,TRBV7-8,CASRGPTGFAYEQYF
TRBJ1-5,14,TRBV6-1,CASSDRDSYQPQHF
TRBJ1-1,13,TRBV5-4,CASSLERHTEAFF
TRBJ1-2,12,TRBV6-5,CASRTRTYGYTF
TRBJ2-7,15,TRBV2,CASKPRDYTSYEQYF
TRBJ1-6,16,TRBV9,CASSVVGWGVDSPLHF
TRBJ2-1,15,TRBV25-1,CASSESKGWDNEQFF
TRBJ2-5,13,TRBV10-1,CASSEGQGLTQYF
TRBJ1-1,10,TRBV20-1,CSARSTEAFF
TRBJ1-6,16,TRBV27,CASSLRAGGTSSPLHF
TRBJ1-5,16,TRBV4-2,CASSQEATNSNQPQHF
TRBJ1-3,17,TRBV7-9,CASSPDRTGLDGNTIYF
TRBJ2-1,18,TRBV11-3,CASSSPGTSGSTWNEQFF
TRBJ2-5,16,TRBV5-6,CASSLLTGGRIQTQYF
TRBJ1-2,21,TRBV4-3,CASSQVRGLTDISGGNYGYTF
TRBJ2-7,16,TRBV7-2,CASSSIAGPYVVEQYF
TRBJ2-7,15,TRBV6-5,CASRRLAGGPKEQYF
TRBJ1-1,17,TRBV7-9,CASKTLGTAKLNTEAFF